The 8 T cell receptor beta chains reported below all come from one sample, sequenced in a study of cytotoxic CD8 clonotypes in ibrutinib-treated CLL. Profiling relied on immunoSEQ multiplex PCR, and the TCRdb table lists in-frame clones only, not all of them. The data hold some 200,000 clones, with over 55% observed a single time. The source material was PBMCs, sampled after 24 months of ibrutinib treatment. These receptors all come from a human donor with chronic lymphocytic leukemia.

The gene calls are TRBV9 and TRBJ2-3, with a possible D match to TRBD2 (6 bases). Germline values: CDR1 SGDLS, CDR2 YYNGEE. Trimming pared 2 bases from V and 1 base from J, leaving 8 bases between. CDR3 size: 14 residues. The CDR3 here is CASSVRDGTDTQYF. The CDR3 nucleotides read TGTGCCAGCAGCGTGCGGGATGGCACAGATACGCAGTATTTT.

This clone occurred a few times. V is TRBV2 and J is TRBJ1-1; D possibly corresponds to TRBD1 (5 bases). Germline CDR1 is SNHLY and CDR2 is FYNNEI. V was clipped by 4 bases and J by 4 bases, with 13 bases between them. The CDR3 is 14 amino acids. CDR3 protein: CASSGPGLGTEAFF. The CDR3 DNA reads as TGTGCCAGCAGTGGGCCGGGGCTGGGCACTGAAGCTTTCTTT.

The rearrangement uses TRBV29-1 and TRBJ1-1; 7 nucleotides match TRBD1. CDR1 and CDR2 from the germline V gene are SQVTM and ANQGSEA. This CDR3 spans 12 amino acids. V shed 6 bases, J shed 6 bases, and the junction held 7 bases outside the gene matches. The CDR3 region has the DNA TGCAGCGTCCGGGTCCAGGGGGCTGAAGCTTTCTTT. Translated: CSVRVQGAEAFF.

The chain is built from TRBV9 and TRBJ2-2; 12 bases are shared with TRBD2. Trimming took 4 bases from V and 5 from J; bases not matched to a gene: 6. Germline CDR1 reads SGDLS; CDR2 reads YYNGEE. The CDR3 totals 16 residues. This CDR3 is CASSSRLAGVTGELFF. In nucleotides, the CDR3 is TGTGCCAGCAGCTCCCGACTAGCGGGAGTTACCGGGGAGCTGTTTTTT. Complete variable domain (other parts from reference TRBV9 and TRBJ2-2): DSGVTQTPKHLITATGQRVTLRCSPRSGDLSVYWYQQSLDQGLQFLIQYYNGEERAKGNILERFSAQQFPDLHSELNLSSLELGDSALYFCASSSRLAGVTGELFFGEGSRLTVL.

This chain uses TRBV4-3 with TRBJ1-3; D remains unclear. CDR3 size: 15 residues. Germline assignment: CDR1 LGHNA and CDR2 YSLEER. The V gene lost 0 bases and the J gene lost 2 bases, with 8 bases spanning the gap. The CDR3: CASSQDTGAGNTIYF. The DNA for the CDR3 is TGCGCCAGCAGCCAAGATACTGGAGCTGGAAACACCATATATTTT.

This chain joins TRBV29-1 and TRBJ2-1; 13 positions agree with TRBD2. The junction had 6 bases not matched to a gene; V was cut back by 7 bases and J by 9 bases. The CDR3 totals 13 residues. The germline CDR1 and CDR2 sequences are SQVTM and ANQGSEA. The CDR3 coding sequence is TGCAGCGCGGGACTAGCGGGAACGGGTGAGCAGTTCTTC. Translating it yields CSAGLAGTGEQFF.

The chain combines TRBV5-6 with TRBJ2-7; TRBD2 matches 10 bases. The CDR3 runs to 15 residues. V lost 4 bases, J lost 3 bases, and 7 bases stayed unmatched. Germline CDR1 reads SGHDT; CDR2 reads YYEEEE. The CDR3 coding sequence is TGTGCCAGCAGCGCTGGACTAGCGGAGTACTACGAGCAGTACTTC. Translating it yields CASSAGLAEYYEQYF.

The chain employs TRBV30 and TRBJ2-7; perhaps TRBD2 as D (6 bases). Germline V lookup: CDR1 GTSNPN, CDR2 SVGIG (reference sequence). V was trimmed by 4 bases and J by 4 bases, leaving 14 bases between them. This CDR3 has 13 amino acids. CDR3 protein: CAWTPQEGYEQYF. The CDR3 DNA follows: TGTGCCTGGACCCCGCAGGAGGGGTACGAGCAGTACTTC.